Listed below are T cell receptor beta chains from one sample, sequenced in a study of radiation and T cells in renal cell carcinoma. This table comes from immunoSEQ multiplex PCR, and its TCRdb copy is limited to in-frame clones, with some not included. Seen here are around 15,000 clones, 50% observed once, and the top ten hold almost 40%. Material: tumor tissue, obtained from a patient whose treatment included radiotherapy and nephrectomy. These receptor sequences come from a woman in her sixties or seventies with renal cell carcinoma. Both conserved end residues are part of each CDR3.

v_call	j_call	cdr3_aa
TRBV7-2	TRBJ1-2	CASSISQGIPSYGYTF
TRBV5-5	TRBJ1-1	CASSLGVAGNIWDTEAFF
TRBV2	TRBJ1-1	CASSLAPNTEAFF
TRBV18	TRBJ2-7	CASSPPWGGEQYF
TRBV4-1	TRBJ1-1	CATGVWGARGTEAFF
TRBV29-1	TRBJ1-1	CSVGGAMNTEAFF
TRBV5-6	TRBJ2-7	CASSLGPSEQYF
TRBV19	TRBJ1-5	CASRPPGGGRQPQHF
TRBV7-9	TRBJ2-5	CASSLGLGSGREEETQYF
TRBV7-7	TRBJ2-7	CASSLLNQLAPANEQYF
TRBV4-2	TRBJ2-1	CASSQEGALQFDEQFF
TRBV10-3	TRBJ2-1	CAIRDSRAYNEQFF
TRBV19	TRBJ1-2	CAASNYGYTF
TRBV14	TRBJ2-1	CASSQDLTSLEQFF
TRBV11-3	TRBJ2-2	CASSLHGGADTGELFF
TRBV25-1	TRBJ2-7	CASSEYTDSKYEQYF
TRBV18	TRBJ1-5	CASSLQGTNQPQHF
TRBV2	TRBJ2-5	CASSEGETQYF
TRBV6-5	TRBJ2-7	CASSLTGYEQYF
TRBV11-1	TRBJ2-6	CASSFEGTGANVLTF
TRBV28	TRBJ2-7	CASSLDGRSSYEQYF
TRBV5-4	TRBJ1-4	CASSFDRGNEKLFF
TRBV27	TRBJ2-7	CASSLLTGAYEQYF
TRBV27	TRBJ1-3	CATGGPGNTIYF
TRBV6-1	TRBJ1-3	CASSAQGVGNTIYF
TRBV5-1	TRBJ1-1	CASTVTGGGTEAFF
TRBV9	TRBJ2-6	CASSVGGGRFSGANVLTF
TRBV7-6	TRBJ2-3	CASSLEASGTQYF
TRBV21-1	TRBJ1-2	CASSHGQGAENYGYTF
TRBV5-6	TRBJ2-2	CASSRRGQGPTGELFF
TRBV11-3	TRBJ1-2	CASSGARSLYGYTF
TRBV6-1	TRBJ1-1	CASSEDRVRTEAFF
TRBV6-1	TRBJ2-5	CASSENFRGRGYF
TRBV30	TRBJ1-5	CAWSRPPAGEDQPQHF
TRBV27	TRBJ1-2	CASSLKANYGYTF
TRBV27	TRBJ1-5	CASSLGQKNQPQHF
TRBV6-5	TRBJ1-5	CASKLDSSNQPQHF
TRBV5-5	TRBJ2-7	CASSLPGTPSYEQYF
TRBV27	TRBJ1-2	CASSLSGSNGYTF
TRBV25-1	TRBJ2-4	CASSSMGGLAKNIQYF
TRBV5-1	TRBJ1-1	CASSNRASWNTEAFF